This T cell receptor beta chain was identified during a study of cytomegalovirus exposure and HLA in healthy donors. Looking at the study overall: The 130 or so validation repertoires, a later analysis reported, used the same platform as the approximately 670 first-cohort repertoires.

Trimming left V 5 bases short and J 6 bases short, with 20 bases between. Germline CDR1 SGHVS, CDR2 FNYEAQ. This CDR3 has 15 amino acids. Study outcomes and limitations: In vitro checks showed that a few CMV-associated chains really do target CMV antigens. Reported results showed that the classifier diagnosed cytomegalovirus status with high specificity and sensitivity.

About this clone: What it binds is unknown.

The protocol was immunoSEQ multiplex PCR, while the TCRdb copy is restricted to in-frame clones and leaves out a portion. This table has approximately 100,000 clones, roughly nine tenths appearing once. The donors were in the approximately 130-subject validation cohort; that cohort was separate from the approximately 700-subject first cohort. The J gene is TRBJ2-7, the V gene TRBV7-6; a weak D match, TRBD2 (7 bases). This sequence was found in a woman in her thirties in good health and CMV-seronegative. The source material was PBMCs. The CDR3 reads CASSPGGDTGVEQYF. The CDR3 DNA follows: TGTGCCAGCAGCCCGGGGGGCGACACCGGGGTCGAGCAGTACTTC. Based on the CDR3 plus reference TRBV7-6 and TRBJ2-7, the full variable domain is GAGVSQSPRYKVTKRGQDVALRCDPISGHVSLYWYRQALGQGPEFLTYFNYEAQQDKSGLPNDRFSAERPEGSISTLTIQRTEQRDSAMYRCASSPGGDTGVEQYFGPGTRLTVT.